The sequence of this T cell receptor (beta chain) was determined in a study of T cell changes during pregnancy in multiple sclerosis. TCRdb's table, derived via immunoSEQ multiplex PCR, lists solely in-frame clones and lacks some. Among 60,000 to 80,000 clones listed, around nine tenths were seen once. Unmatched junction bases numbered 14, after V lost 6 bases and J lost 3 bases. CDR1 is KGHSH, CDR2 LQKENI, per germline. This CDR3 comprises 17 residues. The chain employs TRBV18 and TRBJ2-7; 10 bases agree with TRBD1. This specimen consisted of peripheral blood, obtained before pregnancy. This receptor was identified in a female donor with multiple sclerosis, enrolled in a pregnancy study. The CDR3 DNA follows: TGTGCCAGCTCGCCATCGGACAGGGGGACCGGTTTCTACGAGCAGTACTTC. Its translation: CASSPSDRGTGFYEQYF.